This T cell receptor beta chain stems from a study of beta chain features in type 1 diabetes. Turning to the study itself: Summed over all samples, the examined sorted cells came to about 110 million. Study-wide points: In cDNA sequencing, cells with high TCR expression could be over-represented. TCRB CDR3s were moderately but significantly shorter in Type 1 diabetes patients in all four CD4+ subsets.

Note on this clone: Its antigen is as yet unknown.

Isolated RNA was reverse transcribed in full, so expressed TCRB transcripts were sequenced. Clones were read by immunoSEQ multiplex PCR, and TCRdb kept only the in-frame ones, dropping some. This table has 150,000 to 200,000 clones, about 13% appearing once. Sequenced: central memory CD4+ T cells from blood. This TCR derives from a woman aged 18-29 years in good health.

The CDR3, as DNA: TGCGCCAGCAGCAGGACAGGGGTCACCGGGGAGCTGTTTTTT. Its protein product is CASSRTGVTGELFF. The chain is built from TRBV4-3 and TRBJ2-2; the match to TRBD1 covers 9 bases. The trim removed 5 bases at V and 4 bases at J, leaving 2 bases unmatched. This CDR3 contains 14 residues. CDR1 is LGHNA and CDR2 is YSLEER in the germline V gene.